These 2 T cell receptor beta chains were sequenced from one sample in a study of blood T cells in healthy people across ages. Alongside a J-beta primer mix, a sample-barcoded 5' primer served in a second PCR lasting roughly 6 to 12 cycles. TCRdb passed the 5' RACE reads through MiXCR, listing each CDR3 protein once. The sample holds about 640,000 distinct CDR3 sequences; less than 35% are singletons and the top ten take around 14%. The sequencing sample was made of blood. The receptors come from a woman aged 80 or older in good health.

As concerns this clonotype: A read error may explain this, as a much larger clone is one base away. This CDR3 reads CASRLAGSSNEQFF. DNA for the CDR3: TGTGCCAGCAGGTTAGCGGGGTCTAGCAATGAGCAGTTCTTC. The chain carries TRBV12-3 or TRBV12-4 and TRBJ2-1; the match to TRBD2 covers 8 bases. The CDR3 has 14 residues.

This clonotype was observed at least ten times. This chain uses TRBV7-8 with TRBJ2-3; D possibly corresponds to TRBD2 (5 bases). V lost 4 bases and J lost 10, with 21 bases in between. The CDR3 runs to 15 residues. The germline gives CDR1 SGHVS, CDR2 FQNEAQ. CDR3 sequence: CASSSSALGQAAQYF. The DNA of the CDR3 is TGTGCCAGCAGCTCATCAGCCCTAGGTCAAGCGGCGCAGTATTTT.